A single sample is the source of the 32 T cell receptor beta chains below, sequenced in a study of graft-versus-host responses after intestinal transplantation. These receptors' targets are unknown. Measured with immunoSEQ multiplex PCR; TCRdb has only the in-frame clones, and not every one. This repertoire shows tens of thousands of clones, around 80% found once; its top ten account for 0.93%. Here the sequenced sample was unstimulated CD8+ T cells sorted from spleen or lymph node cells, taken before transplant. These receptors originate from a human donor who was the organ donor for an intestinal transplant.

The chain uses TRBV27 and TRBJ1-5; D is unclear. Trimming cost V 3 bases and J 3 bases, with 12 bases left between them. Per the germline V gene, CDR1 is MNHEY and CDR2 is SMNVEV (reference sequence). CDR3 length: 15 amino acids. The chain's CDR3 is CASSFSAWPNQPQHF. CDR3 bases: TGTGCCAGCAGTTTCTCGGCGTGGCCCAATCAGCCCCAGCATTTT.

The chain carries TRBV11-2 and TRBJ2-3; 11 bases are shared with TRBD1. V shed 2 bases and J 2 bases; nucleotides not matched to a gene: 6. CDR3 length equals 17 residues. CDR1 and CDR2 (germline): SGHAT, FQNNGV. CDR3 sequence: CASSLRTGGAPTDTQYF. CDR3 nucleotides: TGTGCCAGCAGCTTAAGGACAGGGGGCGCCCCCACAGATACGCAGTATTTT.

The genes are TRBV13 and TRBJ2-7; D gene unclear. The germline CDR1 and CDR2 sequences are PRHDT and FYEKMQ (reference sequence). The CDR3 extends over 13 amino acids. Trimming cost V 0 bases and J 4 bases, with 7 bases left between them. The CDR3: CASSLGYRYEQYF. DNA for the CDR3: TGTGCCAGCAGCTTAGGTTATAGATACGAGCAGTACTTC. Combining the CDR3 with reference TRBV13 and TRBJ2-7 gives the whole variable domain AAGVIQSPRHLIKEKRETATLKCYPIPRHDTVYWYQQGPGQDPQFLISFYEKMQSDKGSIPDRFSAQQFSDYHSELNMSSLELGDSALYFCASSLGYRYEQYFGPGTRLTVT.

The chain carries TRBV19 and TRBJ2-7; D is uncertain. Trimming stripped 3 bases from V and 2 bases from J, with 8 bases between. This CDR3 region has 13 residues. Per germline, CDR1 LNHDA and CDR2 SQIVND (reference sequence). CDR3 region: CASSMAATYEQYF. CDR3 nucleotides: TGTGCCAGTAGTATGGCAGCAACCTACGAGCAGTACTTC.

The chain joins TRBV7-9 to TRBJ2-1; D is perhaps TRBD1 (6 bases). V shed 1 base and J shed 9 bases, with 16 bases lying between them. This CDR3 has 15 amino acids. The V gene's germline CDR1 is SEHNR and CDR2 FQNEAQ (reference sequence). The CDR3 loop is CASSLEDRVKGEQFF. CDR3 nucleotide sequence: TGTGCCAGCAGCTTAGAGGACAGAGTGAAGGGTGAGCAGTTCTTC.

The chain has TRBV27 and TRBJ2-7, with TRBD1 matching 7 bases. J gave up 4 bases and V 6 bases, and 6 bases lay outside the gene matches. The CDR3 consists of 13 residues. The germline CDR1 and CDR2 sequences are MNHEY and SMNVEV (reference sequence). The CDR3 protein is CASSSNRGYEQYF. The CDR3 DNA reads TGTGCCAGCAGCTCGAACAGGGGATACGAGCAGTACTTC.

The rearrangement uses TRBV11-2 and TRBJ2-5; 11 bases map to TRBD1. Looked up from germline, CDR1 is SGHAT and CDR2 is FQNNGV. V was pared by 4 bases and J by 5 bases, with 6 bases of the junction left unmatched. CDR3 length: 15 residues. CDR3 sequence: CASSWTGGRFETQYF. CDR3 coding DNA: TGTGCCAGCAGCTGGACAGGGGGCCGGTTTGAGACCCAGTACTTC.

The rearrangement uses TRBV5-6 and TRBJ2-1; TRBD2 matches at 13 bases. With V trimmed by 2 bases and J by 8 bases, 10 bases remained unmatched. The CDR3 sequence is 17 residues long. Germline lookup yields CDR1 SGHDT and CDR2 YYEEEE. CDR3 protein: CASSFLRTSGSFYEQFF. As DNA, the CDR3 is TGTGCCAGCAGCTTTCTCCGGACTAGCGGGAGTTTCTATGAGCAGTTCTTC.

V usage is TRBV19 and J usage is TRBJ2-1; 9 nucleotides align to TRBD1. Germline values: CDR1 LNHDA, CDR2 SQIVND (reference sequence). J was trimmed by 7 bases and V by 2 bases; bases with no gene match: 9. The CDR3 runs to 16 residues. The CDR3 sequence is CASSISRQGGVNEQFF. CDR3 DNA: TGTGCCAGTAGTATATCCCGACAGGGGGGCGTTAATGAGCAGTTCTTC.

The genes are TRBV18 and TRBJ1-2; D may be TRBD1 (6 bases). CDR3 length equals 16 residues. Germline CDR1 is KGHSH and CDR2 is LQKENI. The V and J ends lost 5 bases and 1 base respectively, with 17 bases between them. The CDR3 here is CASSSFRQALNYGYTF. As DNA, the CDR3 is TGTGCCAGCTCAAGTTTCAGACAGGCTCTTAACTATGGCTACACCTTC.

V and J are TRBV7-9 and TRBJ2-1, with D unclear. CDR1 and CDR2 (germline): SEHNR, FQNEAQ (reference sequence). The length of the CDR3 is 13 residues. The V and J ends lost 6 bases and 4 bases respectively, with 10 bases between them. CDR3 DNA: TGTGCCAGCAGTTACCCTCCTTACAATGAGCAGTTCTTC. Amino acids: CASSYPPYNEQFF.

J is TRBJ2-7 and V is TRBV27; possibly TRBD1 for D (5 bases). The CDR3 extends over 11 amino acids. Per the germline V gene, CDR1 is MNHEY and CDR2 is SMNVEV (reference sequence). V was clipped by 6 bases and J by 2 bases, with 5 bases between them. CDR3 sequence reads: CASRDTYEQYF. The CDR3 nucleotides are TGTGCCAGCAGGGACACCTACGAGCAGTACTTC.

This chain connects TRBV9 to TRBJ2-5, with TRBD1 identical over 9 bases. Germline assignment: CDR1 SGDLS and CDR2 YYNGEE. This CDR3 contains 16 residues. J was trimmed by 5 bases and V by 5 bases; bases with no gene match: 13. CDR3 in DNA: TGTGCCAGCAGTTTGCGCACAGGGGGCATTCAGGAGACCCAGTACTTC. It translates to CASSLRTGGIQETQYF.

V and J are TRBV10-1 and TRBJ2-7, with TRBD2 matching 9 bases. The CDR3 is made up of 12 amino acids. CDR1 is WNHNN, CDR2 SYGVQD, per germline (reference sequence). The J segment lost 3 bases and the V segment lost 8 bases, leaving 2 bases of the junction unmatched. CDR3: CASGTSSYEQYF. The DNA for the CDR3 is TGCGCCAGCGGGACTAGCAGCTACGAGCAGTACTTC.

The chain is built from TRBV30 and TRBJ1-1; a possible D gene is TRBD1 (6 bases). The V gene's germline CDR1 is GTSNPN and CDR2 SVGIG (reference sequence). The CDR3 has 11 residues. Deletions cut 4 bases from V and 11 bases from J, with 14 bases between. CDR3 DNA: TGTGCCTGGATGACAAGGGGGGGTGCTTTCTTT. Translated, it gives CAWMTRGGAFF.

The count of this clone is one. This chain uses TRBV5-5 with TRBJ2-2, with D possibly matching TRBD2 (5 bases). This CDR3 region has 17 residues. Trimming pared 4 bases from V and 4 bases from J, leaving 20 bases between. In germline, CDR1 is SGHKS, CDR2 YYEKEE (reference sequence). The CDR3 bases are TGTGCCAGCAGCATGCTAGCAAACCAAGGAAGCACCGGGGAGCTGTTTTTT. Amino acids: CASSMLANQGSTGELFF.

The CDR3 DNA follows: TGTGCCAGTAGTATAGGTACGGGGCCCCGGGATGAGCAGTTCTTC. Translation: CASSIGTGPRDEQFF. The chain has TRBV19 and TRBJ2-1, with D perhaps TRBD1 or TRBD2 (5 bases each). The germline gives CDR1 LNHDA, CDR2 SQIVND (reference sequence). Trimming took 1 base from V and 8 from J, leaving 15 bases between them. The CDR3 runs to 15 residues.

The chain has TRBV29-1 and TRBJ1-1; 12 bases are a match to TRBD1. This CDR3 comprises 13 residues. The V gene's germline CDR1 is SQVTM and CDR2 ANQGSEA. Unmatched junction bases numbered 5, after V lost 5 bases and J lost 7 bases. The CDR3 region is CSVPGTGGIEAFF. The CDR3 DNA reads TGCAGCGTTCCCGGGACAGGGGGCATTGAAGCTTTCTTT.

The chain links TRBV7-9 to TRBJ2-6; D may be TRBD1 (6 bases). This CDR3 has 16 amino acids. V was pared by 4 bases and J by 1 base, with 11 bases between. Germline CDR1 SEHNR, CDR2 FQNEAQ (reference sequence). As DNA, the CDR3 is TGTGCCAGCAGCTCCGCCCAGGGGTCTGGGGCCAACGTCCTGACTTTC. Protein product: CASSSAQGSGANVLTF.

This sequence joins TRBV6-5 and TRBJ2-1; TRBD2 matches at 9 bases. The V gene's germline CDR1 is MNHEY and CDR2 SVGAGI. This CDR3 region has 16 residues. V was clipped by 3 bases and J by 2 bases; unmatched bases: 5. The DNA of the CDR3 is TGTGCCAGCAGTTATGAGCGGGAGGTCCCCTACAATGAGCAGTTCTTC. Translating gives CASSYEREVPYNEQFF.

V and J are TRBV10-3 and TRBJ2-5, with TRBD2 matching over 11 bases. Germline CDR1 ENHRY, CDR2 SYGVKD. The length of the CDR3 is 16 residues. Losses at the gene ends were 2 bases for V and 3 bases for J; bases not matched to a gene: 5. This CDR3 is CAISEVGSGGEETQYF. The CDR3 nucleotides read TGTGCCATCAGTGAGGTCGGTAGCGGGGGGGAAGAGACCCAGTACTTC.

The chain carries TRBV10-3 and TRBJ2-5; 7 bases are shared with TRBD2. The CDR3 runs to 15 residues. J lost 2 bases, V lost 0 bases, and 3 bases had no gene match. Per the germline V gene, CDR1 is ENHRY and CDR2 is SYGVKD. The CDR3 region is CAISESGGTQETQYF. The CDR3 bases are TGTGCCATCAGTGAGTCGGGGGGGACTCAAGAGACCCAGTACTTC.

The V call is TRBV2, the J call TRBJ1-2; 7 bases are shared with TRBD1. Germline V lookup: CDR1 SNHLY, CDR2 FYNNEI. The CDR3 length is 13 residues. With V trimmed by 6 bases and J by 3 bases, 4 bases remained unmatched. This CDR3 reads CASRAGTDYGYTF. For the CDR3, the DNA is TGTGCCAGCAGGGCCGGGACAGACTATGGCTACACCTTC.

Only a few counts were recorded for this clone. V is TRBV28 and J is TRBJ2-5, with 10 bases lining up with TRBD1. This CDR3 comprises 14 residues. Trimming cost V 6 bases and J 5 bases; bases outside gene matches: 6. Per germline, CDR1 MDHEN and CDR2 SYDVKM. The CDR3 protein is CASSLTGGGETQYF. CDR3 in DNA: TGTGCCAGCAGCTTGACAGGGGGCGGGGAGACCCAGTACTTC. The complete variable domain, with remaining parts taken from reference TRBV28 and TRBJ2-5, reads DVKVTQSSRYLVKRTGEKVFLECVQDMDHENMFWYRQDPGLGLRLIYFSYDVKMKEKGDIPEGYSVSREKKERFSLILESASTNQTSMYLCASSLTGGGETQYFGPGTRLLVL.

CDR3 sequence: CASSQDLGARNSPLHF. The DNA of the CDR3 is TGCGCCAGCAGCCAAGATCTGGGGGCGCGGAATTCACCCCTCCACTTT. The chain is built from TRBV4-3 and TRBJ1-6; D possibly corresponds to TRBD1 (6 bases). There are 16 residues in the CDR3. Germline V lookup: CDR1 LGHNA, CDR2 YSLEER. V was cut by 0 bases and J by 7 bases, with 13 bases left in between.

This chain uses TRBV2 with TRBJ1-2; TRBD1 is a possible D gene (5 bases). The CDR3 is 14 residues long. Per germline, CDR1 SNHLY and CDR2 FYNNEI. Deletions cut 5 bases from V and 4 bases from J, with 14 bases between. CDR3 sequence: CASSSGAQAYGYTF. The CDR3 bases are TGTGCCAGCAGTTCGGGAGCACAGGCCTATGGCTACACCTTC.

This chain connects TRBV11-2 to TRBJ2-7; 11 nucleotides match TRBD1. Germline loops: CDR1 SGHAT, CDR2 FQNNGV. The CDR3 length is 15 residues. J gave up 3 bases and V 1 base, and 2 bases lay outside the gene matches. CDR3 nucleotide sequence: TGTGCCAGCAGCTTAGTAGGGACAGGGGGCTACGAGCAGTACTTC. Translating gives CASSLVGTGGYEQYF.

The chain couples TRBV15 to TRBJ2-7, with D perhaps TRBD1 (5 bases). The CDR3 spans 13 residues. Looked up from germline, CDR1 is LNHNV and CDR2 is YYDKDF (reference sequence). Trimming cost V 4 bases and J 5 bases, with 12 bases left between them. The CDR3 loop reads CATSTDRGHEQYF. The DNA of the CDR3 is TGTGCCACCAGCACCGATAGGGGTCACGAGCAGTACTTC.

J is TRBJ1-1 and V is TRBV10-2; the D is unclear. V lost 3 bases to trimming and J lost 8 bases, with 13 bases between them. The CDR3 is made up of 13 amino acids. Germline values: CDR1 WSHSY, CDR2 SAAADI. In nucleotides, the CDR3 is TGCGCCAGCAGTGACCCGGGGAGGAGGGAAGCTTTCTTT. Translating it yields CASSDPGRREAFF.

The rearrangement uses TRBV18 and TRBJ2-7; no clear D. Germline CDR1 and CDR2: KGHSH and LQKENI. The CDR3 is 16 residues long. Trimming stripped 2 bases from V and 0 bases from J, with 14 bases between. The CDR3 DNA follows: TGTGCCAGCTCACCATCTTTGGGGTCAAGCTCCTACGAGCAGTACTTC. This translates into CASSPSLGSSSYEQYF.

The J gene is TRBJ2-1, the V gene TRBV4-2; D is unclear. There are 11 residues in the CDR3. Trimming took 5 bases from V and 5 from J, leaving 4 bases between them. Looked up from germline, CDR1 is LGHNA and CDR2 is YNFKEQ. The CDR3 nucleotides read TGTGCCAGCAGCGCCGACAATGAGCAGTTCTTC. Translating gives CASSADNEQFF.

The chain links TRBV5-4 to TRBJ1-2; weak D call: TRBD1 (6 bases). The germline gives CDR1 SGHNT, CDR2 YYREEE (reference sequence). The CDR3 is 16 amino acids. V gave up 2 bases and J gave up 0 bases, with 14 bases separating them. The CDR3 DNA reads TGTGCCAGCAGCTTCGAGTCGGCAGGGGCTAACTATGGCTACACCTTC. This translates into CASSFESAGANYGYTF.